The rows below give T cell receptor beta chains drawn from one sample of a study of T cells after yellow fever vaccination. A single record per CDR3 protein comes from TCRdb applying MiXCR to the 5' RACE reads. The sample shows nearly 70,000 distinct CDR3 sequences, over 6.5% of them seen only once. The sequencing used CD8+ T cells sorted from PBMCs, collected about 41 days after the first yellow fever vaccination. The receptor set was obtained from a man aged 18 to 35 who received the YFV17D yellow fever vaccine. Each CDR3 is given with its conserved first and last residue.

CASSLRGWARAGELFF | TRBV4-1 | 16
CASSYSMGDEHGYTF | TRBV6-5 | 15
CASTRSSGGPRFDTDTQYF | TRBV2 | 19
CASSPGLVADTQYF | TRBV7-9 | 14
CASSDTSVSEQFF | TRBV6-4 | 13
CASRMGLSGGATQYF | TRBV10-2 | 15
CASSTGSLLTYEQYF | TRBV1 | 15
CASSGGTQGVVTGELFF | TRBV2 | 17
CASSLTGGSPSAF | TRBV4-3 | 13
CASSQDSGVVSDTQYF | TRBV4-3 | 16
CASSLFSGYSGANVLTF | TRBV5-6 | 17
CASSVTSGGPYNEQFF | TRBV12-3/TRBV12-4 | 16
CASTLALAGGDTQYF | TRBV7-9 | 15
CASSHETNTEAFF | TRBV5-5 | 13
CASTVDRSDEQFF | TRBV6-2/TRBV6-3 | 13
CSVEAWTLGEQFF | TRBV29-1 | 13
CASSLYPGELFF | TRBV7-3 | 12
CASSLVQGRTDTQYF | TRBV5-1 | 15
CASSQDQGETQYF | TRBV4-3 | 13
CASSLLYRGSTTAETQYF | TRBV4-3 | 18
CASSSTTLGGGGMTDTQYF | TRBV11-1 | 19
CSGQGEPTDTQYF | TRBV29-1 | 13
CSALSDRGRQPQHF | TRBV20-1 | 14
CSVEGASGGANEQFF | TRBV29-1 | 15
CASSQLRVNEAFF | TRBV4-1 | 13
CASSPRFIVQYF | TRBV2 | 12
CASNWGGGLQETQYF | TRBV12-3/TRBV12-4 | 15
CASSHGTVDTWGTEAFF | TRBV4-3 | 17
CASSRVMNTGELFF | TRBV23-1 | 14
CASSLQGDFHGELFF | TRBV6-5 | 15
CASSPESFRTDTQYF | TRBV11-2 | 15
CASSTWDRASETQYF | TRBV7-9 | 15